This T cell receptor (beta chain) was observed in a study of blood T cell repertoires in COVID-19. Each recovered donor of Cohort 3 presented with two negative PCRs, clearance, or symptom resolution. V was cut by 1 base and J by 4 bases, with 12 bases left in between. The germline CDR1 and CDR2 sequences are SGHDT and YYEEEE. The CDR3 length is 15 residues. Original processing notes: Estimated nucleated cell counts came from reference gene primer amplification. Only in-frame clones appear in the TCRdb table, and some are missing; sequencing was by immunoSEQ multiplex PCR. Clone size and the V and J calls come from that table; the DNA yielded D and trimming. The data contain 200,000 to 300,000 clones, roughly 90% of them singletons.

This receptor was taken from a woman in her twenties or thirties who had recovered from COVID-19. This sequence joins TRBV5-6 and TRBJ2-1; D is uncertain. The sequenced material came from PBMCs or T cells enriched from blood (not recorded which). The CDR3 nucleotides are TGTGCCAGCAGCTTGCGACTCAATGAATACAATGAGCAGTTCTTC. Its translation is CASSLRLNEYNEQFF.